This T cell receptor beta chain comes out of a study of patients and donors after allogeneic stem cell transplantation. TCRdb reprocessed the RT-PCR reads with MiXCR, giving one entry per CDR3 protein. The sample lists under 30,000 distinct CDR3 sequences, 8% to 10% occurring once. This clonotype was seen ten or more times. The CDR3 has 16 residues. The chain carries TRBV21-1 and TRBJ2-2; the table's D call, TRBD1, was not checked against the DNA. TRBV21-1 is an annotated pseudogene. The sequence derives from a human donor who was either an allogeneic HSCT recipient or a stem cell or donor lymphocyte infusion donor (not recorded which). It is not recorded whose cells these are; they may come from a transplant donor. The sample taken for sequencing was blood, either unsorted or a sorted T cell fraction (not recorded which). CDR3 DNA: TGTGCCAGCAGCAAAGAGGGGGACAGGGCGGACGGGGAGCTGTTTTTT. Translation gives CASSKEGDRADGELFF.